This entry concerns a single T cell receptor beta chain. As handled by the study authors: Estimation of nucleated cell counts was performed using reference gene primer amplification. Sequenced by immunoSEQ multiplex PCR; TCRdb stores in-frame clones only, minus some. The DNA gave D and trimming, while V, J and clone size come from that table. Of fewer than 90,000 clones in the sample, approximately 80% were seen once. The data were obtained in a study of blood T cell repertoires in COVID-19. Across the study: COVID-19 samples collected from the United States, Italy and Spain covered acute and convalescent phases. In each case, the material was cDNA or gDNA derived from T cells, B-cell-depleted T cells, or PBMCs.

This CDR3 has 15 amino acids. Trimming at V came to 4 bases and at J to 2 bases, leaving 6 bases not matched to a gene. Per the germline V gene, CDR1 is SGDLS and CDR2 is YYNGEE. The Seattle site enrolled patients during active infection and followed them longitudinally. The sequencing input was peripheral blood. This TCR was recovered from a man between 60 and 75 years old with COVID-19, enrolled during active disease. J is TRBJ2-1 and V is TRBV9, with 7 bases lining up with TRBD2. In nucleotides, the CDR3 is TGTGCCAGCAGCCCACGAGGACTAGCCTACAATGAGCAGTTCTTC. Translation gives CASSPRGLAYNEQFF.